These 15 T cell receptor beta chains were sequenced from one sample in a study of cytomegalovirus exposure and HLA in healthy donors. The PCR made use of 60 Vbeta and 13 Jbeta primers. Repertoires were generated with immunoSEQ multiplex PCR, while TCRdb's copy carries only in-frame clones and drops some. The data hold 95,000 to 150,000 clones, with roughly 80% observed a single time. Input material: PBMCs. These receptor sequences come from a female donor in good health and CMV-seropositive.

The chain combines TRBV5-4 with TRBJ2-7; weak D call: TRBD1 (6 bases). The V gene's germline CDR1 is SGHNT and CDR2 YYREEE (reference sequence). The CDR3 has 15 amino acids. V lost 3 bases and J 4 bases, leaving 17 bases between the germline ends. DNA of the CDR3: TGTGCCAGCAGCTCGGCGGCAGGGGTAAAATACGAGCAGTACTTC. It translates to CASSSAAGVKYEQYF.

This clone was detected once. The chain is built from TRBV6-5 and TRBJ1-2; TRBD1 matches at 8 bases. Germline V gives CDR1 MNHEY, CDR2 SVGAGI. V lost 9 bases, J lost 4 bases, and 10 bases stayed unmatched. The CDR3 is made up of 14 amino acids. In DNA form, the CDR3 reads TGTGCCAGTGGGCAAGCTACAGGGGGCTATGGCTACACCTTC. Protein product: CASGQATGGYGYTF.

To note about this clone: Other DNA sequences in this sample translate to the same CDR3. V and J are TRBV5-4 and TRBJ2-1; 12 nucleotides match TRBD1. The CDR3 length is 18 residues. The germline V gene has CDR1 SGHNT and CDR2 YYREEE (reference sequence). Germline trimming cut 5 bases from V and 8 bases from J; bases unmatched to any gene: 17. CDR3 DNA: TGTGCCAGCAGTATTCAATTCCCGGGACAGGGGGCGCTGGATGAGCAGTTCTTC. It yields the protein CASSIQFPGQGALDEQFF.

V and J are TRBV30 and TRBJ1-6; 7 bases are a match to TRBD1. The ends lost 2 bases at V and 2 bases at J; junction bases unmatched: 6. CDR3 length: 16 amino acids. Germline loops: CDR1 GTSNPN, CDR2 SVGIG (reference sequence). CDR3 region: CAWSQTGTAYNSPLHF. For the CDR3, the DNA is TGTGCCTGGAGTCAAACCGGGACAGCCTATAATTCACCCCTCCACTTT. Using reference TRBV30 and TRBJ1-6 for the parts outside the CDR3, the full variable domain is SQTIHQWPATLVQPVGSPLSLECTVEGTSNPNLYWYRQAAGRGLQLLFYSVGIGQISSEVPQNLSASRPQDRQFILSSKKLLLSDSGFYLCAWSQTGTAYNSPLHFGNGTRLTVT.

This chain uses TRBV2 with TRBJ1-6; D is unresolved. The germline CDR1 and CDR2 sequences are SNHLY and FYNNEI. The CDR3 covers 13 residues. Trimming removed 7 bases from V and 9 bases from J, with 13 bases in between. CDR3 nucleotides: TGTGCCAGCATCCCTACCGGAGTTTCACCCCTCCACTTT. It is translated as CASIPTGVSPLHF.

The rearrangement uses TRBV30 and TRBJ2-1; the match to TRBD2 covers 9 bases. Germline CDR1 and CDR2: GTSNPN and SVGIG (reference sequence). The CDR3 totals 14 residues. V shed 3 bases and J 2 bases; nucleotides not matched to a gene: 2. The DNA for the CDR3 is TGTGCCTGGAGGCGGGGGGGGGCCTACAATGAGCAGTTCTTC. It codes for CAWRRGGAYNEQFF.

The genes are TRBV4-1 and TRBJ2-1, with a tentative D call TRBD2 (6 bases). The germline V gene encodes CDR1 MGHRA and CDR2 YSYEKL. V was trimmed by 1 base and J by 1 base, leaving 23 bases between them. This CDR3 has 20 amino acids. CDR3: CASSQVGPYMVGRSYNEQFF. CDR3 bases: TGCGCCAGCAGCCAAGTTGGACCCTATATGGTAGGGAGGTCCTACAATGAGCAGTTCTTC.

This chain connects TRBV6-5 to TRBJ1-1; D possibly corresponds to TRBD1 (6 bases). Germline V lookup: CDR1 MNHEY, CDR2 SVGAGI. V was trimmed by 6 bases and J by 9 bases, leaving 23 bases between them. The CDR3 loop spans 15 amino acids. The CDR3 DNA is TGTGCCAGCAGACAACCAGGGGCAGGTGGGTCCCAAGCTTTCTTT. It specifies CASRQPGAGGSQAFF.

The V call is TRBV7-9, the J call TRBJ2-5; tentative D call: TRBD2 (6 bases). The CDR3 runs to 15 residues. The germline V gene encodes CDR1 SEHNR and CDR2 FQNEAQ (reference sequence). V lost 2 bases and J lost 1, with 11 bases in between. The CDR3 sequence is CASSLRGGVQETQYF. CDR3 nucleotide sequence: TGTGCCAGCAGCTTACGGGGCGGGGTCCAAGAGACCCAGTACTTC.

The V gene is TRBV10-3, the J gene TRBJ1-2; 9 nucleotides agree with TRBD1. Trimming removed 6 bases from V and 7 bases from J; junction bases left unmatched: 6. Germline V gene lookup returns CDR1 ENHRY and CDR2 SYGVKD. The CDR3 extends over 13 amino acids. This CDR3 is CAIRDGQGSGYTF. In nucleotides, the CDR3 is TGTGCCATCAGGGATGGACAGGGGAGTGGCTACACCTTC.

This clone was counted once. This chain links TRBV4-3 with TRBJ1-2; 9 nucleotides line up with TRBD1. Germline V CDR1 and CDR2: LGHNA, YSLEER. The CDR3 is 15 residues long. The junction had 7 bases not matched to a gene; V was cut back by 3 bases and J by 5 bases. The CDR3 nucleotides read TGCGCCAGCAGCCAGACAGGGGGTTATCTTTATGGCTACACCTTC. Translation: CASSQTGGYLYGYTF.

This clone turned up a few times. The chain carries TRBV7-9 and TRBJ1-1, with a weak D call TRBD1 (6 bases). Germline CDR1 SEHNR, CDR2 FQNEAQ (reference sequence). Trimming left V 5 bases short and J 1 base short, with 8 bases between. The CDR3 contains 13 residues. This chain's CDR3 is CASSTGQNTEAFF. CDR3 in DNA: TGTGCCAGCAGCACGGGACAGAACACTGAAGCTTTCTTT.

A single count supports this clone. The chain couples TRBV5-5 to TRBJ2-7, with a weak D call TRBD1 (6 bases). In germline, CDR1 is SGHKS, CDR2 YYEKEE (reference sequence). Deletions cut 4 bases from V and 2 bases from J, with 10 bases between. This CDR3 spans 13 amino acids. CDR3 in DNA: TGTGCCAGCAGCCCCCGACAGGCCTACGAGCAGTACTTC. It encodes CASSPRQAYEQYF.

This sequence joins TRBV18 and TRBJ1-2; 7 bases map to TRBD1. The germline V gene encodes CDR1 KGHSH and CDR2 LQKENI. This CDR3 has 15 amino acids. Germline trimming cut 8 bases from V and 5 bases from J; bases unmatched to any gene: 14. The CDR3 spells CASTNRDRDFYGYTF. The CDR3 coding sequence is TGTGCCAGCACCAATCGAGACAGGGACTTTTATGGCTACACCTTC.

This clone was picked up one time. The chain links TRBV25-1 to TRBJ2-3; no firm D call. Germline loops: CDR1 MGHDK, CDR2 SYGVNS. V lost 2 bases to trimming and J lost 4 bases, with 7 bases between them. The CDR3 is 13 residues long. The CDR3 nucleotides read TGTGCCAGCAGTGAAATGGGCCCAGATACGCAGTATTTT. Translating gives CASSEMGPDTQYF.